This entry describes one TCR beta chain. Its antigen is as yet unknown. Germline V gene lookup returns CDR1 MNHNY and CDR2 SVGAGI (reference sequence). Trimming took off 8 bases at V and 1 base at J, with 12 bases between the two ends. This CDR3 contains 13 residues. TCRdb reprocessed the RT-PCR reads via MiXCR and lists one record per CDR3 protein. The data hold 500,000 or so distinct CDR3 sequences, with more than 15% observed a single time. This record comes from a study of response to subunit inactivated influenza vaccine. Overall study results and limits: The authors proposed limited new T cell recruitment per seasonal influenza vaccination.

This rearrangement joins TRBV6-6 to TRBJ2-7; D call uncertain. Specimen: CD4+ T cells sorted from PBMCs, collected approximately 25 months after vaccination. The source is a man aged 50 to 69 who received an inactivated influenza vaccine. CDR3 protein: CASGPRPSYEQYF. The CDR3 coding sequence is TGTGCCAGCGGTCCCAGGCCTTCCTACGAGCAGTACTTC.